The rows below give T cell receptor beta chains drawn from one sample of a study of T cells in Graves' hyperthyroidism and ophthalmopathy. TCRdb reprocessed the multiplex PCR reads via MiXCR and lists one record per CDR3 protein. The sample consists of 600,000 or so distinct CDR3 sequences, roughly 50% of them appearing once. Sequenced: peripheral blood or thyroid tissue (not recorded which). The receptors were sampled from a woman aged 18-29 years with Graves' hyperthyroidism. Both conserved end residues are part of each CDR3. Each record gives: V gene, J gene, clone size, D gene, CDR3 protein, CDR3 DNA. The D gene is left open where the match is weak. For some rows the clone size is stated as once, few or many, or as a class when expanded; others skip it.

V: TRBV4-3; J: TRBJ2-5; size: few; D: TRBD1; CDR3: CASSQDPAGGAETQYF; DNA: TGCGCCAGCAGCCAAGATCCGGCAGGGGGCGCGGAGACCCAGTACTTC
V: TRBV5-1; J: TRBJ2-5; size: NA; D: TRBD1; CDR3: CASSTQLTGSEETQYF; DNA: TGCGCCAGCAGCACCCAATTGACAGGGAGCGAAGAGACCCAGTACTTC
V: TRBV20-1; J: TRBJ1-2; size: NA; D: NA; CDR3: CSASPSGGSGYTF; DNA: TGCAGTGCTAGCCCCTCAGGAGGGAGCGGCTACACCTTC
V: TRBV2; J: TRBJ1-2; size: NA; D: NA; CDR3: CASGREYGYTF; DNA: TGTGCTAGCGGCAGGGAGTATGGCTACACCTTC
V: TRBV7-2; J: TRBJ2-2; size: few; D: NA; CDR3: CASSSGHPNTGELFF; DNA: TGTGCCAGCAGCTCGGGACACCCTAACACCGGGGAGCTGTTTTTT
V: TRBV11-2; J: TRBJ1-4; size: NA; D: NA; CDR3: CASRPKGLWDEKLFF; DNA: TGTGCCAGCAGACCAAAAGGATTGTGGGATGAAAAACTGTTTTTT
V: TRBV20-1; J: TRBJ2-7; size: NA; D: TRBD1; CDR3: CSARRGTGSNEQYF; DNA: TGCAGTGCTAGAAGGGGGACAGGGAGTAATGAGCAGTACTTC
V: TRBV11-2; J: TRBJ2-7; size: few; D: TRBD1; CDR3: CASSIPGQGASYEQYF; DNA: TGTGCCAGCAGCATTCCGGGACAGGGGGCAAGCTACGAGCAGTACTTC
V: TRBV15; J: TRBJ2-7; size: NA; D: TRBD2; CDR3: CATSVKRENSDEQYF; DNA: TGTGCCACCAGCGTGAAGCGGGAGAATAGCGACGAGCAGTACTTC
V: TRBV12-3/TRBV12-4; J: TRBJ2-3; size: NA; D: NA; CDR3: CASRSVLATDTQYF; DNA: TGTGCCAGCAGGAGTGTGCTAGCGACAGATACGCAGTATTTT
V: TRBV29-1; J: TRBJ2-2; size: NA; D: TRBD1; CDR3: CSVRWTGSNTGEPFF; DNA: TGCAGCGTCCGCTGGACAGGCTCGAACACCGGGGAGCCGTTTTTT
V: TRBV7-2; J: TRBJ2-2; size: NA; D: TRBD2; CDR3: CASSLTAGANTGELFF; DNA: TGTGCCAGCAGCTTGACAGCGGGGGCTAACACCGGGGAGCTGTTTTTT
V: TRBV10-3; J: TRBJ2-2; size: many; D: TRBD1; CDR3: CAIIAGTGPRTGELFF; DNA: TGTGCCATCATCGCAGGGACAGGGCCTCGCACCGGGGAGCTGTTTTTT
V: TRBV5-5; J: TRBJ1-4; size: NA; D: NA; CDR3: CASSFGAVGTNEKLFF; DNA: TGTGCCAGCAGCTTCGGAGCGGTAGGGACTAATGAAAAACTGTTTTTT
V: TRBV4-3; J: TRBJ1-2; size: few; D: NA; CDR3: CASSQDPGGGPQGYTF; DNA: TGCGCCAGCAGCCAAGATCCCGGAGGAGGACCCCAGGGCTACACCTTC
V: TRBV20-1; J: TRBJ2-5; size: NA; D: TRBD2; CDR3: CSAVSGRLETQYF; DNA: TGCAGTGCTGTTAGCGGGAGACTAGAGACCCAGTACTTC
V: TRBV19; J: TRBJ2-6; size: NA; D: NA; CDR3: CASRAWSAKAAGANVLTF; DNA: TGTGCCAGTAGGGCTTGGTCGGCAAAGGCAGCCGGGGCCAACGTCCTGACTTTC
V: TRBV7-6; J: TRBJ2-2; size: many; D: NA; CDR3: CASSLGHTGELFF; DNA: TGTGCCAGCAGCTTAGGCCACACCGGGGAGCTGTTTTTT
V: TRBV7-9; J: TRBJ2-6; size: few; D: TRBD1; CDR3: CASSLDRRSPSGANVLTF; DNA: TGTGCCAGCAGCCTGGACAGGCGATCCCCCTCTGGGGCCAACGTCCTGACTTTC
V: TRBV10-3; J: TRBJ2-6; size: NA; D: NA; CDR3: CAISESEGANVLTF; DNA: TGTGCCATCAGTGAGTCCGAAGGGGCCAACGTCCTGACTTTC
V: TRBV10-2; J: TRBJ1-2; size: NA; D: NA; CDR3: CASSEERDGSSYTF; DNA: TGCGCCAGCAGTGAGGAACGGGACGGGAGTAGCTACACCTTC
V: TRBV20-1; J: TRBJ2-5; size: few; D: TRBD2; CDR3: CSARLGLVGETQYF; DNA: TGCAGTGCTCGCCTCGGACTAGTCGGGGAGACCCAGTACTTC
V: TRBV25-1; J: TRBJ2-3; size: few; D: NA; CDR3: CASSDYQDPDTQYF; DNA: TGTGCCAGCAGTGATTATCAGGACCCCGATACGCAGTATTTT
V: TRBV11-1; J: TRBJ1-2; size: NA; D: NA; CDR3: CASPVRGLRGYTF; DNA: TGTGCCTCTCCCGTGAGAGGGCTGCGGGGCTACACCTTC
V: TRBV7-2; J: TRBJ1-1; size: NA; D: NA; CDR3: CASSLGSGIEAFF; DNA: TGTGCCAGCAGCTTAGGTTCCGGGATTGAAGCTTTCTTT
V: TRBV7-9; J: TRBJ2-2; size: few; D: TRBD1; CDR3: CASSQSTGPNTGELFF; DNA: TGTGCCAGCAGTCAATCGACAGGGCCGAACACCGGGGAGCTGTTTTTT
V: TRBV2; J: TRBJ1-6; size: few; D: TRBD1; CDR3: CASSLGKDRGSSPLHF; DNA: TGTGCCAGCAGCTTGGGGAAGGACAGGGGCAGTTCACCCCTCCACTTT
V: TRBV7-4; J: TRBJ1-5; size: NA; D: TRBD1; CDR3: CASSYNTTDRVDGQPQHF; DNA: TGTGCCAGCAGCTACAACACAACCGACAGGGTTGACGGTCAGCCCCAGCATTTT
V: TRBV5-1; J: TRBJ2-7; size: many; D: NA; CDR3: CASSSVPRQGQYF; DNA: TGCGCCAGCAGTTCCGTCCCTCGACAAGGGCAGTACTTC
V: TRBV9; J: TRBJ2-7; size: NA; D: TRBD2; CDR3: CASSVSWTSAYEQYF; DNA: TGTGCCAGCAGCGTATCATGGACTAGCGCCTACGAGCAGTACTTC
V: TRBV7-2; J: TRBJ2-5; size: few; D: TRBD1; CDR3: CASSQEGRTGETQYF; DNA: TGTGCCAGCAGCCAAGAGGGGCGGACAGGAGAGACCCAGTACTTC
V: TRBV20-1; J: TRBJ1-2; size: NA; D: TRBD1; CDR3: CSADRGHRLNYGYTF; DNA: TGCAGTGCTGACAGGGGCCACCGACTAAACTATGGCTACACCTTC
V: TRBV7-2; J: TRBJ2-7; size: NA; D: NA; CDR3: CASSLDETYEQYF; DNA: TGCGCCAGCAGCCTTGACGAGACCTACGAGCAGTACTTC
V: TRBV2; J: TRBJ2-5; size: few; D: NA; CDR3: CASSLGGAAGETQYF; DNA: TGTGCCAGCAGCTTAGGGGGGGCAGCGGGAGAGACCCAGTACTTC
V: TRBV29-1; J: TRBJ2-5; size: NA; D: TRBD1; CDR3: CSVGQGDQETQYF; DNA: TGCAGCGTTGGACAGGGGGACCAAGAGACCCAGTACTTC
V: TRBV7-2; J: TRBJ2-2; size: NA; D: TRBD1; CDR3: CASSFGQGANTGELFF; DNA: TGTGCCAGCAGCTTCGGGCAGGGGGCGAACACCGGGGAGCTGTTTTTT
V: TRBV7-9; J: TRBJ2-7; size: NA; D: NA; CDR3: CASSLTGSGEQYF; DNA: TGTGCCAGCAGCTTAACCGGGAGTGGGGAGCAGTACTTC